Described below is a single T cell receptor beta chain sequence and its context. This clonotype was observed many times. There is no known antigen for this receptor. No much larger clonotype is one base removed from it; base qualities were not supplied. The CDR3, cysteine through phenylalanine, is 12 amino acids long. Only CDR3 DNA is held: 36 bases, read in frame from base 1. V loses 7 bases, J loses 8 bases, and the germline ends lie 15 bases apart. Via the germline V gene (reference sequence), CDR1 is DFQATT and CDR2 SNEGSKA. Sequencing relied on an Illumina HiSeq 2500. Quantitative 5'-RACE with molecular barcodes was used to prepare TCR beta libraries. Per the source publication's procedure: Disease-linked TCR variants were identified with a new computational method built on a probabilistic model of VDJ rearrangement. TCRdb handled the public reads itself, with Q25 trimming in fastp and clone calling in MiXCR, and kept productive beta chains. Identical CDR3 protein sequences are pooled into one entry, listed with their most common genes and DNA. These V and J calls rely on TCRdb rather than the paper's analysis. The sample table shows approximately 520,000 distinct CDR3 sequences, and approximately 5% are seen once. Of the sample, around 3.5% falls within the top ten clones.

This sample was included in a study of CD8 T cells in ankylosing spondylitis (dated by TCRdb to about 2017). General notes on the study: T cell receptor beta repertoires were profiled in healthy donors and ankylosing spondylitis patients so that disease-linked TCR variants could be found. The full study cohort was made up of about 24 ankylosing spondylitis patients and 108 healthy donors. Peripheral blood was sampled, and synovial fluid was also collected from ankylosing spondylitis patients.

The paper's findings and limits, for the study overall: In peripheral blood, the disease-linked clones were found at relatively low frequencies and had a CD8+ phenotype. A TCR beta motif of fewer than 10 highly homologous amino acid variants appeared characteristic of blood from ankylosing spondylitis patients. Some TCR beta motif variants had previously been reported in synovial fluid and blood of reactive arthritis patients, which suggested common disease-initiation mechanisms. According to the report, matched synovial fluid samples from ankylosing spondylitis patients were significantly enriched for the disease-linked clones.

This TCR was recovered from a male donor with ankylosing spondylitis. The chain is encoded by TRBV20-1 joined to TRBJ2-1, and TRBD1 may be the D gene, going by 5 matching bases. The sample taken for sequencing was blood, either unsorted or a sorted T cell fraction (not recorded which). CDR3 reads: CSGRTNLDEQFF. At the DNA level, the sequence is TGCAGTGGCCGGACAAATCTCGATGAGCAGTTCTTC.